Below are 27 T cell receptor beta chains sequenced from a single sample in a study of graft-versus-host responses after intestinal transplantation. Here immunoSEQ multiplex PCR was the method, and the copy in TCRdb shows in-frame clones only, minus some. The repertoire holds tens of thousands of clones, with about 89% as singletons. Their specific antigens are unknown. The sequencing used unstimulated CD8+ T cells sorted from spleen or lymph node cells, collected before intestinal transplant. The receptors stem from a human donor who received an intestinal transplant.

The chain has TRBV5-4 and TRBJ2-3, with 10 bases matching TRBD2. Looked up from germline, CDR1 is SGHNT and CDR2 is YYREEE (reference sequence). The CDR3 is 14 residues long. V lost 3 bases to trimming and J lost 4 bases; unmatched junction nucleotides: 2. CDR3 residues: CASSSGTSADTQYF. The CDR3 DNA follows: TGTGCCAGCAGCTCGGGGACTAGCGCAGATACGCAGTATTTT.

The chain couples TRBV10-3 to TRBJ2-1; 7 nucleotides agree with TRBD1. V trimming: 2 bases; J trimming: 3 bases; junction bases outside the gene matches: 4. The CDR3 totals 15 residues. Looked up from germline, CDR1 is ENHRY and CDR2 is SYGVKD. The CDR3 reads CAISETGQSYNEQFF. The CDR3, as DNA: TGTGCCATCAGTGAGACGGGACAGAGCTACAATGAGCAGTTCTTC.

This clone was counted a few times. The rearrangement uses TRBV19 and TRBJ1-2, with a tentative D call TRBD1 (6 bases). Trimming pared 8 bases from V and 4 bases from J, leaving 17 bases between. The CDR3 sequence is 14 residues long. Germline V gene lookup returns CDR1 LNHDA and CDR2 SQIVND (reference sequence). CDR3 coding DNA: TGTGCCAGTGTTGGAATGGGGGGGCTCTATGGCTACACCTTC. Translation: CASVGMGGLYGYTF.

This chain joins TRBV9 and TRBJ2-1, with D possibly matching TRBD2 (6 bases). Germline-derived CDR1 and CDR2 are SGDLS and YYNGEE. This CDR3 is 11 amino acids long. V was shortened by 7 bases and J by 7 bases, with 9 bases between the two germline ends. The CDR3 sequence is CASGGGNEQFF. DNA of the CDR3: TGTGCCAGCGGTGGGGGGAATGAGCAGTTCTTC.

As DNA, the CDR3 is TGTGCCAGCAGCGATCAGGACTTGAACACCGGGGAGCTGTTTTTT. Protein sequence: CASSDQDLNTGELFF. This chain uses TRBV4-2 with TRBJ2-2; D is possibly TRBD2 (5 bases). The CDR3 totals 15 residues. CDR1 and CDR2 (germline): LGHNA, YNFKEQ. Trimming took off 5 bases at V and 1 base at J, with 11 bases between the two ends.

The chain combines TRBV27 with TRBJ2-7, with 10 positions matching TRBD2. J lost 3 bases, V lost 1 base, and 6 bases had no gene match. The CDR3 consists of 16 residues. Germline CDR1 reads MNHEY; CDR2 reads SMNVEV (reference sequence). CDR3: CASSLLAGGTFYEQYF. CDR3 DNA sequence: TGTGCCAGCAGTTTATTAGCGGGGGGAACCTTCTACGAGCAGTACTTC.

The genes are TRBV10-3 and TRBJ1-3; TRBD1 agrees at 7 bases. The J segment lost 0 bases and the V segment lost 7 bases, leaving 3 bases of the junction unmatched. There are 14 residues in the CDR3. Germline CDR1 and CDR2: ENHRY and SYGVKD. CDR3 coding DNA: TGTGCCATCAATACAGGGGACTCTGGAAACACCATATATTTT. Its translation: CAINTGDSGNTIYF.

The chain uses TRBV4-1 and TRBJ2-1; TRBD2 aligns across 12 bases. The CDR3 sequence is 16 residues long. J was trimmed by 8 bases and V by 0 bases; bases with no gene match: 5. Germline CDR1 is MGHRA and CDR2 is YSYEKL. The CDR3 here is CASSQDLASGRDEQFF. The DNA for the CDR3 is TGCGCCAGCAGCCAAGATCTGGCTAGCGGGAGGGATGAGCAGTTCTTC.

This chain joins TRBV9 and TRBJ2-3, with TRBD1 identical over 7 bases. The CDR3 extends over 16 amino acids. CDR1 SGDLS and CDR2 YYNGEE come from the germline V gene. J gave up 4 bases and V 3 bases, and 11 bases lay outside the gene matches. The CDR3 nucleotides are TGTGCCAGCAGCGAGAGACAGGGCTTAGGCCCAGATACGCAGTATTTT. Translation: CASSERQGLGPDTQYF.

V usage is TRBV15 and J usage is TRBJ2-7; tentative D call: TRBD2 (5 bases). V lost 1 base, J lost 3 bases, and 7 bases lay in between. CDR3 size: 13 residues. The germline CDR1 and CDR2 sequences are LNHNV and YYDKDF (reference sequence). The CDR3 reads CATSRGTYYEQYF. The CDR3 DNA reads TGTGCCACCAGCAGAGGGACTTACTACGAGCAGTACTTC.

V and J are TRBV27 and TRBJ2-1, with TRBD2 identical over 10 bases. Germline CDR1 is MNHEY and CDR2 is SMNVEV (reference sequence). The CDR3 contains 16 residues. The V gene end was trimmed by 5 bases and the J gene end by 9 bases; junction bases not matched to a gene: 13. The CDR3 bases are TGTGCCAGCAGTCCTCCAAGAGCGGGAGGGCCGGGTGAGCAGTTCTTC. This codes for CASSPPRAGGPGEQFF.

V is TRBV6-1 and J is TRBJ1-5, with 7 positions matching TRBD1. This CDR3 has 19 residues. V lost 2 bases to trimming and J lost 0 bases; unmatched junction nucleotides: 13. CDR1 is MNHNS and CDR2 is SASEGT in the germline V gene. This CDR3 is CASSEWDRALTNSNQPQHF. The DNA of the CDR3 is TGTGCCAGCAGTGAATGGGACAGAGCTTTGACTAATAGCAATCAGCCCCAGCATTTT.

The chain links TRBV5-4 to TRBJ2-7, with TRBD2 matching 12 bases. This CDR3 contains 19 residues. In germline, CDR1 is SGHNT, CDR2 YYREEE (reference sequence). Trimming at V came to 4 bases and at J to 0 bases, leaving 14 bases not matched to a gene. The DNA of the CDR3 is TGTGCCAGCAGCCGCCTGACTAGCGGGAGCCCTCCAAGCTCCTACGAGCAGTACTTC. Amino acids: CASSRLTSGSPPSSYEQYF.

This sequence joins TRBV7-9 and TRBJ1-1; D possibly corresponds to TRBD1 (5 bases). Germline V gene lookup returns CDR1 SEHNR and CDR2 FQNEAQ (reference sequence). Trimming took 4 bases from V and 3 from J, leaving 18 bases between them. The CDR3 loop spans 16 amino acids. The DNA for the CDR3 is TGTGCCAGCAGCTCCCCTGGGGCCGGGGGACACACTGAAGCTTTCTTT. Residues: CASSSPGAGGHTEAFF. Filled out from reference TRBV7-9 and TRBJ1-1, the complete variable domain reads DTGVSQNPRHKITKRGQNVTFRCDPISEHNRLYWYRQTLGQGPEFLTYFQNEAQLEKSRLLSDRFSAERPKGSFSTLEIQRTEQGDSAMYLCASSSPGAGGHTEAFFGQGTRLTVV.

J is TRBJ2-1 and V is TRBV5-4, with a weak D call TRBD2 (6 bases). This CDR3 has 15 amino acids. Germline values: CDR1 SGHNT, CDR2 YYREEE (reference sequence). V lost 2 bases, J lost 4 bases, and 13 bases lay in between. In DNA, the CDR3 is TGTGCCAGCAGCTTAGGGACTCGTTTTTACAATGAGCAGTTCTTC. Its protein product is CASSLGTRFYNEQFF.

In DNA form, the CDR3 reads TGCGCCAGCCGCAACTTCGACACTGAAGCTTTCTTT. Its translation is CASRNFDTEAFF. The chain joins TRBV5-1 to TRBJ1-1; D gene uncertain. CDR3 length: 12 amino acids. V lost 7 bases, J lost 3 bases, and 10 bases lay in between. Per the germline V gene, CDR1 is SGHRS and CDR2 is YFSETQ.

The CDR3 nucleotides read TGTGCCAGCTCACGCTACAGGGAAAAAGGGACTAATGAAAAACTGTTTTTT. Translation gives CASSRYREKGTNEKLFF. This chain joins TRBV18 and TRBJ1-4; the D gene is possibly TRBD1 (6 bases). V dropped 4 bases and J dropped 2 bases, with 17 bases sitting between them. Germline CDR1 KGHSH, CDR2 LQKENI. The CDR3 sequence is 17 residues long. Together with reference TRBV18 and TRBJ1-4, the CDR3 gives the full variable domain: NAGVMQNPRHLVRRRGQEARLRCSPMKGHSHVYWYRQLPEEGLKFMVYLQKENIIDESGMPKERFSAEFPKEGPSILRIQQVVRGDSAAYFCASSRYREKGTNEKLFFGSGTQLSVL.

The chain uses TRBV27 and TRBJ2-7; perhaps TRBD2 as D (5 bases). This CDR3 comprises 14 residues. The germline gives CDR1 MNHEY, CDR2 SMNVEV (reference sequence). The V end lost 7 bases, the J end lost 4 bases, and 17 bases lay between the germline ends. CDR3 DNA sequence: TGTGCCAGCAATCCCTCGGGGTATGGGTACGAGCAGTACTTC. Protein sequence: CASNPSGYGYEQYF.

The V call is TRBV30, the J call TRBJ1-5, with 7 bases that match TRBD1. The germline V gene has CDR1 GTSNPN and CDR2 SVGIG (reference sequence). The CDR3 extends over 15 amino acids. J lost 4 bases, V lost 0 bases, and 6 bases had no gene match. CDR3 in DNA: TGTGCCTGGAGTGTTGGAACAGGGGAAAATCAGCCCCAGCATTTT. Its protein product is CAWSVGTGENQPQHF.

This clone was observed a handful of times. CDR3 in amino acids: CASSQTSGGASEQFF. The CDR3 DNA reads TGTGCCAGCAGCCAGACTAGCGGGGGGGCGAGTGAGCAGTTCTTC. The V and J genes are TRBV4-2 and TRBJ2-1; 14 bases are a match to TRBD2. Germline CDR1 and CDR2: LGHNA and YNFKEQ. The CDR3 totals 15 residues. The V gene end was trimmed by 3 bases and the J gene end by 9 bases; junction bases not matched to a gene: 4.

This sequence joins TRBV11-1 and TRBJ2-3, with 7 nucleotides matching TRBD1. CDR1 SGHAT and CDR2 FQDESV come from the germline V gene (reference sequence). The CDR3 is made up of 14 amino acids. Trimming took 1 base from V and 8 from J; bases not matched to a gene: 6. The CDR3, as DNA: TGTGCCAGCAGCTTAGGCCAGGGGGATATTACGCAGTATTTT. This codes for CASSLGQGDITQYF. The full variable domain, with the rest looked up from reference TRBV11-1 and TRBJ2-3, is EAEVAQSPRYKITEKSQAVAFWCDPISGHATLYWYRQILGQGPELLVQFQDESVVDDSQLPKDRFSAERLKGVDSTLKIQPAELGDSAMYLCASSLGQGDITQYFGPGTRLTVL.

The chain links TRBV7-2 to TRBJ2-7, with 12 bases lining up with TRBD2. CDR1 is SGHTA and CDR2 is FQGNSA in the germline V gene. The CDR3 extends over 18 amino acids. V dropped 3 bases and J dropped 0; count of bases not matched to a gene: 9. The CDR3 loop is CASSFGLAGSGYSYEQYF. CDR3 DNA: TGTGCCAGCAGCTTCGGACTAGCGGGAAGCGGTTACTCCTACGAGCAGTACTTC.

This chain connects TRBV4-1 to TRBJ2-2, with unresolved D. The CDR3 totals 13 residues. Germline CDR1 MGHRA, CDR2 YSYEKL. Between the trimmed V and J ends, which lost 2 bases and 6 bases, there was a span of 7 bases. As DNA, the CDR3 is TGCGCCAGCAGCCAAATGACTGCCGGGGAGCTGTTTTTT. The encoded protein is CASSQMTAGELFF.

The J gene is TRBJ2-1, the V gene TRBV27; the D gene is possibly TRBD1 (6 bases). CDR1 and CDR2 from the germline V gene are MNHEY and SMNVEV (reference sequence). The CDR3 totals 15 residues. V was cut by 3 bases and J by 5 bases, with 14 bases left in between. CDR3 region: CASSFFFSGDNEQFF. Here the CDR3 DNA reads TGTGCCAGCAGTTTTTTCTTCTCAGGGGACAATGAGCAGTTCTTC.

The V gene is TRBV4-1, the J gene TRBJ2-7; 7 positions match TRBD1. The CDR3 loop spans 15 amino acids. V trimming: 4 bases; J trimming: 4 bases; junction bases outside the gene matches: 10. Germline V gene lookup returns CDR1 MGHRA and CDR2 YSYEKL. The CDR3 protein is CASSLEQGKRYEQYF. The CDR3 DNA reads TGCGCCAGCAGCCTCGAACAGGGGAAGAGGTACGAGCAGTACTTC.

The CDR3 region is CASSHLTVPHRNIQYF. The CDR3 coding sequence is TGCGCCAGCAGCCACCTTACCGTCCCCCACCGGAACATTCAGTACTTC. The genes are TRBV4-1 and TRBJ2-4; D is uncertain. V was trimmed by 3 bases and J by 7 bases, leaving 19 bases between them. The CDR3 is 16 residues long. Germline loops: CDR1 MGHRA, CDR2 YSYEKL.

This clone has ten or more counts. The chain recombines TRBV6-7 with TRBJ1-2; D ambiguous. TRBV6-7 counts as an open reading frame of uncertain function. CDR3 length equals 12 residues. V lost 10 bases, J lost 8 bases, and 17 bases lay in between. Written as DNA, the CDR3 is TGTGCCACCCATCCCGGGTTTGGGGGCTACACCTTC. It is translated as CATHPGFGGYTF.